Sequencing of this T cell receptor beta chain was carried out in a study of Ad26.COV2.S vaccination and SARS-CoV-2 variants. Notes on the study in general: Substantial post-vaccination breadth of spike-specific CD8+ and CD4+ T cell responses was reported. The study found similar non-spike TCR breadth in vaccine and placebo recipients.

A word on this clone: Its antigen is currently unknown.

Assay: immunoSEQ multiplex PCR; the TCRdb copy retains only in-frame clones and omits some. Altogether about 350,000 clones are present, about 92% being singletons, with the ten largest covering around 4.2%. V dropped 7 bases and J dropped 3; count of bases not matched to a gene: 7. CDR3 length: 13 amino acids. Germline V gene data show CDR1 as SQVTM and CDR2 as ANQGSEA. The sequencing used peripheral blood, collected after recovery from COVID-19. The chain uses TRBV29-1 and TRBJ1-2; 8 positions match TRBD1. The TCR sequence derives from a human donor who had recovered from COVID-19. CDR3 sequence: CSAVDRADYGYTF. CDR3 bases: TGCAGCGCCGTGGACAGGGCGGACTATGGCTACACCTTC.